These 7 T cell receptor beta chains originate from one sample sequenced in a study of shared clonotypes between healthy human individuals. Data came from immunoSEQ multiplex PCR; TCRdb stores just in-frame clones and leaves some out. The sample carries some 2,500,000 clones, 80% to 95% recorded once. Input material: naive CD4+ T cells from PBMCs. Subset meaning: CD45RA+ positively selected. The receptors were sampled from a young man in good health. Some clones in this sample may be carry-over from other donors' samples.

The chain has TRBV7-3 and TRBJ2-5; D could derive from TRBD1 or TRBD2 (5 bases each). Trimming stripped 5 bases from V and 0 bases from J, with 7 bases between. The CDR3 extends over 13 amino acids. Per germline, CDR1 SGHTA and CDR2 FQGTGA. In DNA, the CDR3 is TGTGCCAGCAGCCAGGGACACCAAGAGACCCAGTACTTC. Protein product: CASSQGHQETQYF.

The rearrangement links TRBV4-1 to TRBJ1-2; D is uncertain. V was cut by 0 bases and J by 4 bases, with 6 bases left in between. This CDR3 is built from 13 residues. CDR1 and CDR2 from the germline V gene are MGHRA and YSYEKL. The CDR3 DNA reads TGCGCCAGCAGCCAAGATGGTACCTATGGCTACACCTTC. The encoded protein is CASSQDGTYGYTF.

The genes are TRBV7-2 and TRBJ2-7, with 7 nucleotides matching TRBD2. This CDR3 is built from 15 residues. The germline gives CDR1 SGHTA, CDR2 FQGNSA. With 5 bases clipped from V and 5 bases from J, the junction kept 12 bases outside the gene matches. CDR3 DNA sequence: TGTGCCAGCAGCCCAGAGGGAGGGTTAGGCCACGAGCAGTACTTC. Its translation: CASSPEGGLGHEQYF. Full variable domain (rest looked up from reference TRBV7-2 and TRBJ2-7): GAGVSQSPSNKVTEKGKDVELRCDPISGHTALYWYRQSLGQGLEFLIYFQGNSAPDKSGLPSDRFSAERTGGSVSTLTIQRTQQEDSAVYLCASSPEGGLGHEQYFGPGTRLTVT.

V gene TRBV28 combines with J gene TRBJ1-1; TRBD1 matches at 11 bases. Looked up from germline, CDR1 is MDHEN and CDR2 is SYDVKM. The CDR3 consists of 15 residues. V was clipped by 5 bases and J by 4 bases; unmatched bases: 6. CDR3 nucleotides: TGTGCCAGCAGTGGTCCCGGGACAGGGGGCACTGAAGCTTTCTTT. This codes for CASSGPGTGGTEAFF.

The chain combines TRBV13 with TRBJ2-1; 8 bases map to TRBD2. Germline-derived CDR1 and CDR2 are PRHDT and FYEKMQ (reference sequence). The CDR3 is made up of 16 amino acids. With V trimmed by 5 bases and J by 6 bases, 12 bases remained unmatched. The CDR3 spells CASSPQAGGVGNEQFF. The CDR3 bases are TGTGCCAGCAGCCCCCAGGCGGGAGGAGTGGGCAATGAGCAGTTCTTC.

This clone came up once. V and J are TRBV30 and TRBJ1-4; no clear D. Germline lookup yields CDR1 GTSNPN and CDR2 SVGIG (reference sequence). The CDR3 length is 13 residues. V was trimmed by 7 bases and J by 3 bases, leaving 12 bases between them. The CDR3 protein is CASDTGSNEKLFF. The CDR3 DNA reads as TGTGCCTCCGACACCGGGTCTAATGAAAAACTGTTTTTT.

This rearrangement joins TRBV15 to TRBJ2-7; D gene unclear. The length of the CDR3 is 15 residues. V was pared by 0 bases and J by 2 bases, with 11 bases between. Germline CDR1 reads LNHNV; CDR2 reads YYDKDF (reference sequence). The CDR3 reads CATSRDWAEAYEQYF. DNA for the CDR3: TGTGCCACCAGCAGAGATTGGGCAGAAGCCTACGAGCAGTACTTC.